This T cell receptor (beta chain) appears in the sequencing data of a study of blood T cell repertoires in COVID-19. Background on the study: COVID-19 samples collected from the United States, Italy and Spain covered acute and convalescent phases.

In the original processing: Estimates of nucleated cell counts were drawn from the amplification of reference gene primers. TCRdb's table, derived via immunoSEQ multiplex PCR, lists solely in-frame clones and lacks some. The DNA was the basis for D and trimming; V, J and clone size are from that table. Here the sample spans approximately 80,000 clones, about 88% being singletons. The CDR3 length is 12 residues. With 4 bases removed from V and 5 bases from J, the gap between germline ends came to 8 bases. From germline, CDR1 is SGDLS and CDR2 YYNGEE. The genes are TRBV9 and TRBJ2-3; D ambiguous. The sequence was collected from a man aged 40-55 years with acute or convalescent COVID-19. The sample taken for sequencing was peripheral blood. The DNA for the CDR3 is TGTGCCAGCAGCCCCACTATAGATACGCAGTATTTT. Amino acids: CASSPTIDTQYF.